These T cell receptor beta chains were read from a single sample in a study of beta chain features in type 1 diabetes. Here immunoSEQ multiplex PCR was the method, and the copy in TCRdb shows in-frame clones only, minus some. Of about half a million clones in the sample, about an eighth were seen once. Input material: naive CD4+ T cells from blood. Receptor source: a young woman in good health. Both conserved end residues are part of each CDR3. D genes are given only for firm matches. Rows give clone size only sometimes, using once, few, many, or a class for an expanded clone.

j_gene	d_gene	abundance	v_gene	CDR3nt	CDR3aa
TRBJ1-1	.	.	TRBV30	TGTGCCTGGAGTGGGGGAGGGCAAGTCGCTGAAGCTTTCTTT	CAWSGGGQVAEAFF
TRBJ2-3	.	few	TRBV21-1	TGTGCCAGCAGCAAAGTGGTAGGGACAGGGAAGTTGAACACAGATACGCAGTATTTT	CASSKVVGTGKLNTDTQYF
TRBJ2-3	TRBD2	.	TRBV7-2	TGTGCCAGCAGCTCGACGGTCCTAGCGGGGGGCAATACGCAGTATTTT	CASSSTVLAGGNTQYF
TRBJ2-1	.	few	TRBV11-1	TGTGCCAGCAGGGGAGCTACGAGCTCCTACAATGAGCAGTTCTTC	CASRGATSSYNEQFF
TRBJ2-5	.	many	TRBV13	TGTGCCAGCAGCCCGGAGCGGGCCTACCAAGAGACCCAGTACTTC	CASSPERAYQETQYF
TRBJ2-3	.	few	TRBV6-5	TGTGCCAGCATAGATAGATACGGCACAGATACGCAGTATTTT	CASIDRYGTDTQYF
TRBJ1-1	.	few	TRBV20-1	TGCAGTGCTCACAGATACACTGAAGCTTTCTTT	CSAHRYTEAFF
TRBJ2-2	TRBD2	few	TRBV7-9	TGTGCCAGCAGTAAAGGGCTAGCGGGAGAGAACACCGGGGAGCTGTTTTTT	CASSKGLAGENTGELFF
TRBJ2-7	TRBD1	few	TRBV4-3	TGCGCCAGCAGCCGACTGCCGGGACAGGGGCTTTACGAGCAGTACTTC	CASSRLPGQGLYEQYF
TRBJ2-1	.	few	TRBV18	TGTGCCAGCTCACCCTTAGGATCGGGGCGCTCCTACAATGAGCAGTTCTTC	CASSPLGSGRSYNEQFF
TRBJ1-2	.	.	TRBV4-1	TGCGCCAGCAGCCCGACAGGAGCGAGGAGTTATGGCTACACCTTC	CASSPTGARSYGYTF
TRBJ2-1	TRBD2	few	TRBV4-1	TGCGCCAGCAGCCAAGACCCTAGCGGCAGATACAATGAGCAGTTCTTC	CASSQDPSGRYNEQFF
TRBJ2-1	.	.	TRBV9	TGTGCCAGCAGCGTAGGAGTGGGAGATCGATACAATGAGCAGTTCTTC	CASSVGVGDRYNEQFF
TRBJ1-2	.	few	TRBV13	TGTGCCAGCAGCTCCTCAGGATACTATGGCTACACCTTC	CASSSSGYYGYTF
TRBJ2-7	.	few	TRBV9	TGTGCCAGCAGCGTAGACCCCGGCTACGAGCAGTACTTC	CASSVDPGYEQYF
TRBJ2-1	.	.	TRBV7-9	TGTGCCAGCAGCTTAGGGGTAGCGGCGAGGAATGAGCAGTTCTTC	CASSLGVAARNEQFF
TRBJ1-2	.	few	TRBV10-3	TGTGCCATCAGTGCCGGATCCAGTTATGGCTACACCTTC	CAISAGSSYGYTF
TRBJ2-7	.	.	TRBV7-2	TGTGCCAGCAGACTGGCAGGGGGAGGCGAGCAGTACTTC	CASRLAGGGEQYF
TRBJ2-3	.	.	TRBV29-1	TGCAGCGTTGAAGGGAAGGGGCGGTCAGATACGCAGTATTTT	CSVEGKGRSDTQYF
TRBJ2-5	.	few	TRBV18	TGTGCCAGCTCACCGCTACAAGAGACCCAGTACTTC	CASSPLQETQYF
TRBJ2-6	.	.	TRBV27	TGTGCCAGCACCCGCGCCGGGGCCAACGTCCTGACTTTC	CASTRAGANVLTF
TRBJ2-5	.	.	TRBV2	TGTGCCAGCACGTATGTAGAAGAGACCCAGTACTTC	CASTYVEETQYF
TRBJ2-7	TRBD1	few	TRBV19	TGTGCCACTAGGGTGGACAGGGGCTACGAGCAGTACTTC	CATRVDRGYEQYF
TRBJ2-2	.	.	TRBV7-9	TGTGCCAGCAGCGCAGACGCCGGGGAGCTGTTTTTT	CASSADAGELFF
TRBJ1-2	TRBD1	few	TRBV6-5	TGTGCCAGCAGTAGCTCGGGACAGGGTACAGGTGGCTACACCTTC	CASSSSGQGTGGYTF
TRBJ2-5	.	.	TRBV29-1	TGCAGCGTGCAGCGGGCGCCTGAAGAGACCCAGTACTTC	CSVQRAPEETQYF
TRBJ2-7	.	.	TRBV7-9	TGTGCCAGCAGCAAAGGACAGTCCTACGAGCAGTACTTC	CASSKGQSYEQYF
TRBJ1-2	TRBD1	.	TRBV7-9	TGTGCCAGCAGCTACGAGACAGGGGAGGGATATGGCTACACCTTC	CASSYETGEGYGYTF
TRBJ2-1	.	few	TRBV30	TGTGCCTGGAGAGGGGGCTCCTACAATGAGCAGTTCTTC	CAWRGGSYNEQFF
TRBJ2-6	.	few	TRBV19	TGTGCCACCGTTGCCCACAGGGCAAGCTCTGGGGCCAACGTCCTGACTTTC	CATVAHRASSGANVLTF
TRBJ1-2	.	.	TRBV10-3	TGTGCCATCAGTGGATCGGTAGACTATGGCTACACCTTC	CAISGSVDYGYTF
TRBJ2-3	.	.	TRBV18	TGTGCCAGCTCACCACCGGGACATTCTAGCACAGATACGCAGTATTTT	CASSPPGHSSTDTQYF
TRBJ1-6	.	few	TRBV27	TGTGCCACCAGAGAAACGGTACTTAATTCACCCCTCCACTTT	CATRETVLNSPLHF
TRBJ2-1	TRBD2	few	TRBV4-3	TGCGCCAGCAGCCTTAATCGCGGGAGCTCCTACAATGAGCAGTTCTTC	CASSLNRGSSYNEQFF
TRBJ1-2	TRBD1	.	TRBV5-4	TGTGCCAGCAGCATACAGGGGGTAGAATACGGCTACACCTTC	CASSIQGVEYGYTF
TRBJ2-5	.	.	TRBV7-9	TGTGCCAGCAGCCCTCGACAGCAAGAGACCCAGTACTTC	CASSPRQQETQYF
TRBJ2-1	TRBD2	few	TRBV7-2	TGTGCCAGCAGCTCGACTAGCGGGGCTCAGTTCTTC	CASSSTSGAQFF
TRBJ2-1	.	.	TRBV2	TGTGCCAGCAGTGAAAGGCCCCCACAGGGATGGAGACGGACTGAGCAGTTCTTC	CASSERPPQGWRRTEQFF
TRBJ2-1	.	.	TRBV6-1	TGTGCCAGCAGTGAATCTGGCAGGTTGAATGAGCAGTTCTTC	CASSESGRLNEQFF
TRBJ2-3	TRBD2	.	TRBV7-2	TGTGCCAGCAGCCTGCGTGGTAGCGGGGGTACAGATACGCAGTATTTT	CASSLRGSGGTDTQYF
TRBJ2-3	TRBD2	few	TRBV5-4	TGTGCCAGCAGCTGGCCCTCCGGACTAGCGGGGGATACGCAGTATTTT	CASSWPSGLAGDTQYF
TRBJ2-7	.	many	TRBV30	TGTGCCTGGAGGCGGGACCGCTACGAGCAGTACTTC	CAWRRDRYEQYF
TRBJ2-5	.	few	TRBV5-4	TGTGCCTTAGCACAGGGTCAAGAGACCCAGTACTTC	CALAQGQETQYF
TRBJ2-1	.	few	TRBV9	TGTGCCAGCAGCACACAAATCTCAGGGGTAAATGAGCAGTTCTTC	CASSTQISGVNEQFF
TRBJ1-4	TRBD1	few	TRBV7-9	TGTGCCAGCAGTCGGGGACAGGGAAACGAAAAACTGTTTTTT	CASSRGQGNEKLFF
TRBJ1-1	.	few	TRBV9	TGTGCCACCGAAAAAACAGAGAACACTGAAGCTTTCTTT	CATEKTENTEAFF
TRBJ2-5	.	.	TRBV7-9	TGTGCCAGCAGCCCCTGGTGGAACCAAGAGACCCAGTACTTC	CASSPWWNQETQYF
TRBJ2-3	.	.	TRBV11-2	TGTGCCAGCAGGCCATCAGGGGGCACAGATACGCAGTATTTT	CASRPSGGTDTQYF